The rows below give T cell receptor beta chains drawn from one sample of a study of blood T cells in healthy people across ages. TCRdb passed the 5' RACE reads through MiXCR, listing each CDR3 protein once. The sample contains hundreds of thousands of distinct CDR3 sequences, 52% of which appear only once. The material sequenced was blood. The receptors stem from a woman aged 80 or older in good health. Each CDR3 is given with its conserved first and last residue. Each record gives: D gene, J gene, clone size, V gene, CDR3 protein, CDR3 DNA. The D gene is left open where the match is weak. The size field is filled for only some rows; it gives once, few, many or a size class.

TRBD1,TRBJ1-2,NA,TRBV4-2,CASSQTWTGGNGYTF,TGTGCCAGCAGCCAGACCTGGACAGGGGGCAATGGCTACACCTTC
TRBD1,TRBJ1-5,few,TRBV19,CASSMARDRGNQPQHF,TGTGCCAGTAGTATGGCCCGGGACAGGGGCAATCAGCCCCAGCATTTT
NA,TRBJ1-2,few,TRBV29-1,CSVGQTANYGYTF,TGCAGCGTTGGGCAGACAGCTAACTATGGCTACACCTTC
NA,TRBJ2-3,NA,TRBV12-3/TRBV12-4,CASSFGTGWGDTQYF,TGTGCCAGCAGTTTTGGTACAGGGTGGGGAGATACGCAGTATTTT
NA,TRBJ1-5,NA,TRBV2,CASRVAGNQPQHF,TGTGCCAGCAGGGTAGCGGGAAATCAGCCCCAGCATTTT
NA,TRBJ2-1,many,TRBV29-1,CSAPGLGLLEQFF,TGCAGCGCCCCTGGCCTAGGGCTCCTTGAGCAGTTCTTC
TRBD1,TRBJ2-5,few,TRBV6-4,CASTKETGGLETQYF,TGTGCCAGCACCAAGGAGACAGGGGGCTTGGAGACCCAGTACTTC
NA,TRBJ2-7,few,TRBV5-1,CASRSDWSSYNEQYF,TGCGCCAGCAGAAGTGACTGGAGCTCCTACAATGAGCAGTACTTC
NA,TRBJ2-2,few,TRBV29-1,CSVERLRNTGELFF,TGCAGCGTTGAGCGGTTGCGGAACACCGGGGAGCTGTTTTTT
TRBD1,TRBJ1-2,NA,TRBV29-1,CSVETGGDGYTF,TGCAGCGTTGAGACAGGGGGCGATGGCTACACCTTC
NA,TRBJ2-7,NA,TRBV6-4,CASSIRQASYEQYF,TGTGCCAGCAGTATTAGACAGGCCTCCTACGAGCAGTACTTC
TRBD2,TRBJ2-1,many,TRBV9,CASSATSGAYNEQFF,TGTGCCAGCAGCGCGACTAGCGGGGCCTACAATGAGCAGTTCTTC
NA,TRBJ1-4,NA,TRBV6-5,CASSIAQAQHEKLFF,TGTGCCAGCAGCATCGCACAGGCTCAGCATGAAAAACTGTTTTTT
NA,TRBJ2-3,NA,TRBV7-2,CASSLQSLVTQYF,TGTGCCAGCAGCTTGCAGTCTCTGGTTACGCAGTATTTT
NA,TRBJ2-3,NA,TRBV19,CASRKPGAGTDTQYF,TGTGCCAGTAGGAAACCAGGGGCGGGGACAGATACGCAGTATTTT
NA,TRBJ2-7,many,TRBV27,CASTNRGYPYEQYF,TGTGCCAGCACCAACCGAGGATACCCCTACGAGCAGTACTTC
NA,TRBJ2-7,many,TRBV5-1,CASSLESGSRYEQYF,TGCGCCAGCAGCTTGGAGTCAGGAAGTCGGTACGAGCAGTACTTC
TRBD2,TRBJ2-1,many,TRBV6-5,CASSYSITSGSYEQFF,TGTGCCAGCAGTTACTCGATTACTAGCGGGAGTTATGAGCAGTTCTTC
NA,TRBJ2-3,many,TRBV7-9,CASSSFGSTDTQYF,TGTGCCAGCAGCTCTTTCGGTAGCACAGATACGCAGTATTTT
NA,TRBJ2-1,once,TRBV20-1,CSQGSSGYEQFF,TGCAGTCAGGGGAGTAGCGGCTACGAGCAGTTCTTC
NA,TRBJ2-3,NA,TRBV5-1,CASSLGSGTHTDTQYF,TGCGCCAGCAGCTTGGGGAGCGGAACGCACACAGATACGCAGTATTTT
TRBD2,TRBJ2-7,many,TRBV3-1,CASSQVGTSGNYEQYF,TGTGCCAGCAGCCAAGTTGGGACTAGCGGGAATTACGAGCAGTACTTC
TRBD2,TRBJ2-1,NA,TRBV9,CASSVSGVDNEQFF,TGTGCCAGCAGCGTAAGCGGGGTTGACAATGAGCAGTTCTTC
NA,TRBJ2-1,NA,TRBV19,CASSFRLVYNEQFF,TGTGCCAGTAGTTTCCGACTCGTCTACAATGAGCAGTTCTTC
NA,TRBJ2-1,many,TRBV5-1,CASSFTGYNEQFF,TGCGCCAGCAGCTTCACCGGGTACAATGAGCAGTTCTTC
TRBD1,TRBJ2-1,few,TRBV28,CASSLLGTGNEQFF,TGTGCCAGCAGTTTATTGGGGACAGGGAATGAGCAGTTCTTC
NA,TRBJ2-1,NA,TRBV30,CAWSVRRAYNEQFF,TGTGCCTGGAGTGTAAGGCGAGCCTACAATGAGCAGTTCTTC
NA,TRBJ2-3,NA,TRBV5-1,CASSSNSGAADTQYF,TGCGCCAGCAGCTCTAACTCCGGGGCCGCAGATACGCAGTATTTT
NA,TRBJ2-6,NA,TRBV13,CASSPRGANVLTF,TGTGCCAGCAGCCCCCGAGGGGCCAACGTCCTGACTTTC
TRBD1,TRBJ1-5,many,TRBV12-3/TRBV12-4,CASSTGTVSNQPQHF,TGTGCCAGCAGCACCGGGACAGTTAGCAATCAGCCCCAGCATTTT
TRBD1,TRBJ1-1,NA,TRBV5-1,CASSVLGQGDTEAFF,TGCGCCAGCAGCGTGCTGGGACAGGGGGACACTGAAGCTTTCTTT
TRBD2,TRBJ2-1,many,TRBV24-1,CATSDLVLAGEADEQFF,TGTGCCACCAGTGATTTGGTTCTAGCGGGGGAGGCCGATGAGCAGTTCTTC
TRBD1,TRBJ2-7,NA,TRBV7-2,CASTPTGIHEQYF,TGTGCCAGCACCCCGACAGGGATCCACGAGCAGTACTTC
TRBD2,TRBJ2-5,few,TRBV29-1,CSGTRFDEQYF,TGCAGCGGGACTAGATTTGATGAGCAGTACTTC
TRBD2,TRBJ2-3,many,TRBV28,CASSLRSRLAVDTQYF,TGTGCCAGCAGTTTAAGATCTAGGCTAGCGGTAGATACGCAGTATTTT
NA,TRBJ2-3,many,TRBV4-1,CASSQGMADTQYF,TGCGCCAGCAGCCAAGGCATGGCAGATACGCAGTATTTT
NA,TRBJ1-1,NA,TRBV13,CASSGRVAKAEAFF,TGTGCCAGCAGCGGCCGGGTCGCGAAGGCTGAAGCTTTCTTT
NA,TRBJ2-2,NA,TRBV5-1,CASSLEGSNTGELFF,TGCGCCAGCAGCTTGGAAGGCAGCAACACCGGGGAGCTGTTTTTT
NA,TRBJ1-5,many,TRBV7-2,CASSPTRAVNQPQHF,TGTGCCAGCAGCCCTACCCGGGCAGTCAATCAGCCCCAGCATTTT
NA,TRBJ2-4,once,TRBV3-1,CASSQAPRAPEYF,TGTGCCAGCAGCCAAGCGCCGCGGGCCCCCGAGTACTTC
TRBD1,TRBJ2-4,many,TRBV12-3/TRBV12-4,CASKEQGAGNIQYF,TGTGCCAGCAAAGAACAGGGGGCGGGAAACATTCAGTACTTC
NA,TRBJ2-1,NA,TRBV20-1,CSAPLWGARSDNEQFF,TGCAGTGCTCCCCTGTGGGGGGCCCGGAGTGACAATGAGCAGTTCTTC
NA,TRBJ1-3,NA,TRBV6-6,CASSYKEPGNAIYF,TGTGCCAGCAGTTACAAGGAACCCGGAAACGCCATATATTTT
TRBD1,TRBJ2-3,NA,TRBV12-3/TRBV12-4,CASSTTGGSDTQYF,TGTGCCAGCAGTACAACAGGGGGAAGTGATACGCAGTATTTT
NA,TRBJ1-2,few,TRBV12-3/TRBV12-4,CASSFRSLNYGYTF,TGTGCCAGCAGTTTCCGAAGCTTAAACTATGGCTACACCTTC
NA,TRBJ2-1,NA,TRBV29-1,CSVGGGDSSYNEQFF,TGCAGCGTTGGGGGCGGAGACAGCTCCTACAATGAGCAGTTCTTC
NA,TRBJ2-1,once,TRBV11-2,CASSLTLGGGYNEQFF,TGTGCCAGCAGCTTAACCCTAGGAGGGGGATACAATGAGCAGTTCTTC
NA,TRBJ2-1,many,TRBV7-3,CASSLTGSRGEQFF,TGTGCCAGCAGCTTAACGGGTAGTCGGGGTGAGCAGTTCTTC
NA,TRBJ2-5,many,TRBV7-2,CATKKSGTETQYF,TGTGCCACCAAGAAATCCGGGACAGAGACCCAGTACTTC